Listed below are T cell receptor beta chains from one sample, sequenced in a study of cytomegalovirus exposure and HLA in healthy donors. The method was immunoSEQ multiplex PCR; TCRdb's version includes in-frame clones alone and lacks a portion of them. The data show roughly 80,000 clones, 80% seen once. The sequencing input was PBMCs. These TCRs come from a male donor in good health and CMV-seronegative. The conserved cysteine and the conserved F or W are not part of the CDR3 here.

V: TRBV6-6
CDR3: ASTPAGGSEQY

V: TRBV5-4
CDR3: ASRRQGVSGANVLT

V: TRBV6-1
CDR3: ASSVAQSTGLREQY

V: TRBV6-5
CDR3: ASSYSARRQAELF

V: TRBV19
CDR3: ASSTPRTSTDTQY

V: TRBV5-1
CDR3: ASSADYTSTDTQY

V: TRBV9
CDR3: ASSEGLPSSYEQY

V: TRBV6-1
CDR3: ASRLESAF

V: TRBV11-2
CDR3: ASSYNSVETQY

V: TRBV21-1
CDR3: ASTNRQWGYT

V: TRBV9
CDR3: ASSPRTEQETQY

V: TRBV4-1
CDR3: ASSQGVTGVDEQF

V: TRBV28
CDR3: ASSPRRRGRGLGAQY

V: TRBV21-1
CDR3: ASTTPSKNDNYGYT

V: TRBV30
CDR3: AWSVHGPRSNQPQN

V: TRBV7-9
CDR3: ASSLPRTEMNTGELF

V: TRBV7-3
CDR3: ASSPYTSGRLTPQF

V: TRBV7-7
CDR3: ASSIQQGAGANVLT

V: TRBV5-1
CDR3: ATRVAGGSDTQY

V: TRBV11-2
CDR3: ASSWSGRASTEQF

V: TRBV6-6
CDR3: ASSSGLAGSYNEQF